Shown below are 14 T cell receptor beta chains from a single sample sequenced in a study of OX40 agonist ivuxolimab in advanced cancers. Profiled with immunoSEQ multiplex PCR; TCRdb holds only in-frame clones, not every one. The sample includes more than 60,000 clones, 84% seen only once; the top ten take around 25%. The material was CD4+ or CD8+ T cells sorted from blood, obtained in a trial of the OX40 agonist ivuxolimab. The receptors were sampled from an adult with an advanced solid tumor such as melanoma, head and neck, liver or kidney cancer.

The rearrangement uses TRBV7-2 and TRBJ2-3, with 13 bases identical to TRBD2. J was trimmed by 0 bases and V by 4 bases; bases with no gene match: 1. This CDR3 comprises 16 residues. From germline, CDR1 is SGHTA and CDR2 FQGNSA. The CDR3 DNA reads as TGTGCCAGCAGCTCGGGACTAGCGGGGAGCACAGATACGCAGTATTTT. Residues: CASSSGLAGSTDTQYF.

The CDR3 sequence is CASSHARVTSNYGYTF. CDR3 nucleotide sequence: TGTGCCAGCAGCCACGCCAGGGTTACTTCTAACTATGGCTACACCTTC. The genes are TRBV5-6 and TRBJ1-2; tentative D call: TRBD1 (5 bases). The germline gives CDR1 SGHDT, CDR2 YYEEEE. CDR3 size: 16 residues. V dropped 4 bases and J dropped 0 bases, with 16 bases sitting between them.

This clone was seen just once. The genes are TRBV6-4 and TRBJ1-5; D gene ambiguous. The V end was cut by 4 bases, the J end by 0 bases, with 19 bases between. The CDR3 extends over 18 amino acids. Germline V lookup: CDR1 MRHNA, CDR2 SNTAGT. CDR3 sequence reads: CASSVCRTKAYSNQPQHF. In DNA form, the CDR3 reads TGTGCCAGCAGTGTATGTCGAACGAAGGCGTATAGCAATCAGCCCCAGCATTTT.

The chain joins TRBV9 to TRBJ2-1, with 9 bases aligning to TRBD2. The CDR3 has 15 residues. V lost 5 bases, J lost 4 bases, and 7 bases stayed unmatched. The V gene's germline CDR1 is SGDLS and CDR2 YYNGEE. Written as DNA, the CDR3 is TGTGCCAGCAGTGTTAGCGGGAGTCTTTACAATGAGCAGTTCTTC. Translating it yields CASSVSGSLYNEQFF.

The chain has TRBV5-4 and TRBJ2-5; D is unclear. The germline V gene encodes CDR1 SGHNT and CDR2 YYREEE (reference sequence). This CDR3 contains 14 residues. V lost 5 bases and J 1 base, leaving 12 bases between the germline ends. The CDR3 loop is CASSSPKGQETQYF. The CDR3 DNA reads TGTGCCAGCAGTTCCCCCAAGGGCCAAGAGACCCAGTACTTC.

This chain uses TRBV6-1 with TRBJ2-7, with TRBD1 identical over 10 bases. CDR3 length equals 14 residues. Germline loops: CDR1 MNHNS, CDR2 SASEGT. The ends lost 7 bases at V and 3 bases at J; junction bases unmatched: 6. CDR3 DNA: TGTGCCAGCACCCGGACAGGGGGATACTACGAGCAGTACTTC. Protein: CASTRTGGYYEQYF.

The CDR3 spells CASSPRQDEKLFF. CDR3 sequence (DNA): TGTGCCAGCAGCCCGAGACAGGATGAAAAACTGTTTTTT. The rearrangement uses TRBV9 and TRBJ1-4, with D possibly matching TRBD1 (6 bases). Between the trimmed V and J ends, which lost 4 bases and 6 bases, there was a span of 10 bases. This CDR3 comprises 13 residues. Germline CDR1 SGDLS, CDR2 YYNGEE.

The J gene is TRBJ1-1, the V gene TRBV5-6; TRBD1 matches 8 bases. The CDR3 totals 14 residues. The germline gives CDR1 SGHDT, CDR2 YYEEEE. V lost 4 bases to trimming and J lost 8 bases; unmatched junction nucleotides: 10. CDR3 nucleotides: TGTGCCAGCAGCCCACCCAGGGGGCCGACGGAAGCTTTCTTT. Translating it yields CASSPPRGPTEAFF.

The V gene is TRBV4-3, the J gene TRBJ1-2, with 11 positions matching TRBD1. Per germline, CDR1 LGHNA and CDR2 YSLEER. The length of the CDR3 is 18 residues. V lost 3 bases and J lost 4; bases outside the gene matches: 13. CDR3 sequence (DNA): TGCGCCAGCAGCCAGGAAGGACTGGGACAGGGGGGACTCTATGGCTACACCTTC. This gives the protein CASSQEGLGQGGLYGYTF.

The chain recombines TRBV6-1 with TRBJ2-5; 7 nucleotides align to TRBD2. Per the germline V gene, CDR1 is MNHNS and CDR2 is SASEGT. Unmatched junction bases numbered 6, after V lost 1 base and J lost 10 bases. The CDR3 runs to 13 residues. The CDR3 sequence: CASSEERDRFQYF. In nucleotides, the CDR3 is TGTGCCAGCAGTGAAGAGCGGGATCGGTTCCAGTACTTC.

This sequence joins TRBV5-4 and TRBJ1-1, with a weak D call TRBD1 (5 bases). Germline V CDR1 and CDR2: SGHNT, YYREEE (reference sequence). This CDR3 is 14 amino acids long. V shed 0 bases and J shed 7 bases, with 13 bases lying between them. The CDR3: CASSLGGDSLEAFF. The CDR3 nucleotides are TGTGCCAGCAGCTTGGGAGGGGACTCCCTTGAAGCTTTCTTT.

Worth noting for this clone: This is likely a read error, given that the CDR3 carries no conserved phenylalanine or tryptophan at its end. No DNA is shown, since the ends of the CDR3 on it are uncertain; the CDR3 is the one TCRdb lists. J is TRBJ1-2 and V is TRBV20-1; TRBD1 is the table's D call and was not checked against the DNA. The CDR3 spans 11 residues, counting both ends. Germline loops: CDR1 DFQATT, CDR2 SNEGSKA (reference sequence). The CDR3 loop is CSATGTGAIGL.

The V call is TRBV5-1, the J call TRBJ1-4; the match to TRBD1 covers 7 bases. The V gene's germline CDR1 is SGHRS and CDR2 YFSETQ. This CDR3 comprises 14 residues. The V gene end was trimmed by 5 bases and the J gene end by 0 bases; junction bases not matched to a gene: 1. DNA for the CDR3: TGCGCCAGCAGAGGGGGCCCAACTAATGAAAAACTGTTTTTT. This sequence encodes CASRGGPTNEKLFF. Looking up the rest from reference TRBV5-1 and TRBJ1-4 gives the full variable domain: KAGVTQTPRYLIKTRGQQVTLSCSPISGHRSVSWYQQTPGQGLQFLFEYFSETQRNKGNFPGRFSGRQFSNSRSEMNVSTLELGDSALYLCASRGGPTNEKLFFGSGTQLSVL.

This sequence joins TRBV18 and TRBJ2-5; 7 nucleotides agree with TRBD1. The trim removed 3 bases at V and 4 bases at J, leaving 8 bases unmatched. The germline gives CDR1 KGHSH, CDR2 LQKENI. CDR3 length equals 15 residues. The CDR3 loop reads CASSPPGQPRETQYF. CDR3 DNA: TGTGCCAGCTCACCGCCGGGACAGCCTCGAGAGACCCAGTACTTC.